The source of this T cell receptor beta chain is a study of low-dose radiotherapy and immunotherapy resistance in tumors (dated by TCRdb to 2022 to 2024). Regarding the research as a whole: In Cohort 1, each fraction delivered 0.5 Gy every 2 weeks, and the prescribed total PTV dose was 6.5 Gy. For Cohort 2, the dose was 1 Gy per fraction given every two weeks, adding up to 13 Gy in total across 26 weeks. Nivolumab was administered intravenously as a 240 mg flat dose every two weeks, and ipilimumab was administered intravenously at 1 mg/kg every six weeks. Cyclophosphamide 200 mg/m2 was administered intravenously every two weeks, one day before each radiation and immunotherapy administration. Patients took aspirin 300 mg orally once daily for four cycles, starting on cycle 1 day 1. Randomization of trial participants into treatment groups was not performed. The translational analysis covered eight patients: three from the first dose cohort and the first five from the second dose cohort.

Superscript III and a set of TRAV- and TRBV-specific primers were used to synthesize first-strand cDNA, so that both TCRalpha and TCRbeta chains were covered. TCRs were amplified for 20 PCR cycles with Phusion, using a constant-region primer paired with the adapter attached to the V primers. The MessageAmp II aRNA Amplification Kit was used to amplify the isolated mRNA, with in vitro transcription run for 15 to 20 hours at 37 degrees C. mRNA for TCR sequencing was isolated with the Dynabeads mRNA DIRECT Purification Kit. A second approximately 25-cycle Phusion PCR added indexed Illumina adapters, and products were purified with AMPure XP beads. For the original study's pipeline: Custom Perl scripts were used to pool TCR sequences that encoded the same protein, to remove out-of-frame sequences, and to calculate the abundance of each clonotype. Any TCR sequence supported by only a single read was excluded from analysis. The metrics used to describe the repertoires included Shannon entropy, Gini index, clonality, richness, and the frequency of TCRs shared between repertoires. TCRdb reworked the public reads: Q25 trimming with fastp, MiXCR clone assembly, productive beta chains retained. Identical CDR3 proteins give one entry, which carries the most common genes and DNA. In this record, the V and J calls reflect TCRdb's handling and not the investigators' own analysis. Counted in this sample were under 20,000 distinct CDR3 sequences; approximately 74% of them appeared once. About an eighth of the sample is taken by the ten largest.

The V end loses 0 bases and the J end loses 4 bases, and a stretch of 8 bases separates them. The CDR3 starts with the cysteine, ends with the phenylalanine, and has 14 residues. The sequence is cut down to CDR3 DNA, 42 bases in frame from base 1. The germline V gene (reference sequence) sets CDR1 to SGHKS and CDR2 to YYEKEE. Donors were enrolled in RACIN, a single-arm phase I dose-escalation trial in which nivolumab, ipilimumab, aspirin, low-dose cyclophosphamide and low-dose radiotherapy were combined. Patients with advanced, TIL-negative solid tumors were considered eligible. Of note for this clonotype: Its antigen remains undetermined. It has no much larger one-base neighbor in the sample; base qualities were not kept.

This chain joins TRBV5-5 to TRBJ1-5, with the D gene uncertain. The receptor's source is a human donor with advanced metastatic prostate, ovarian, gallbladder or colorectal cancer (not recorded which). This table probably holds off-target reads from a library built for another chain. In nucleotides, the sequence is TGTGCCAGCAGCTTGGATAGGAGAAATCAGCCCCAGCATTTT. Its translation is CASSLDRRNQPQHF.